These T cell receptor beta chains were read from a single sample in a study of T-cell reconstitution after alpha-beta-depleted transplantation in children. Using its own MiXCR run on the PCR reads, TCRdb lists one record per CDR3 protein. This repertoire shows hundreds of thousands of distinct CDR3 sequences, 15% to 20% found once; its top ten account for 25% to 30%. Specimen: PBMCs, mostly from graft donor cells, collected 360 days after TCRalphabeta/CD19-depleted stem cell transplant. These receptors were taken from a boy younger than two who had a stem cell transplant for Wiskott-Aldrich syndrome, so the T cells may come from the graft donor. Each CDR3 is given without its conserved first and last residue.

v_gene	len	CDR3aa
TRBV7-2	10	ASSPRRGPLF
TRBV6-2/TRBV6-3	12	ASSYSPGGGELF
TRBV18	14	ASSPRLQAQGNVLT
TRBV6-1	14	ATKREGKGAKNIQY
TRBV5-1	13	ASSQTDGINSPLH
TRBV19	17	ASSIFQTAFSSGANVLT
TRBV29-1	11	SVQDRGPYEQY
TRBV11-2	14	ASSPGRTGMRDEQY
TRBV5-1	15	ASSNRPRQGGSYEQY
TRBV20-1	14	SARDSEGKNTGELF
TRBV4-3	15	ASSQARGAGDTGELF
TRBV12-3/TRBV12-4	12	ASSLKGAIYGYT
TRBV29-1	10	SVRDRTGELF
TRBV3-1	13	ASSLGLAFQETQY
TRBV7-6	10	ASSPTSAGQF
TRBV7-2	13	ASSVTSGSYNEQF
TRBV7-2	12	ASSGRGPGETQY
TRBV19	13	ASSLRASGRYEQY
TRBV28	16	ASSFGTSGGPVADTQY
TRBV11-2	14	ASSYRARTGIYEQY
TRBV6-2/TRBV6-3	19	ASSPLGRGRIGTSGRNEQF
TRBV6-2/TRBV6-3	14	ASSHDRGISTDTQY
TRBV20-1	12	SARLAGVPYEQY
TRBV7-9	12	ASSFTQFNSPLH
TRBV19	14	ASSIMGGPIFYEQY
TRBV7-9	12	ASSLVSRGDEQF
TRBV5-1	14	ASSGRRGFNYNEQF
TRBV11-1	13	ASSPGGYSYNEQF
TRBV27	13	ASSPYRGHTYEQY
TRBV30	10	AWGDREETQY
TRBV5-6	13	ASSLELAGSHEQF
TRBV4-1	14	ASSQPPGLGNQPQH
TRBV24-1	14	ATSDLTQGGRRELF
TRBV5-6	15	ASSSTSDHLPKETQY
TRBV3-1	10	ASSQGRRALI
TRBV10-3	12	AISERMVRETQY
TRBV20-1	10	SARDVGNGYT
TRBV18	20	ASSIKGLAGGVTQRSYNEQF
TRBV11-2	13	ASSFPGPFSNEQF
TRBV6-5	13	ASSYAGSGYNEQF
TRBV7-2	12	ASSLLREGYEQY